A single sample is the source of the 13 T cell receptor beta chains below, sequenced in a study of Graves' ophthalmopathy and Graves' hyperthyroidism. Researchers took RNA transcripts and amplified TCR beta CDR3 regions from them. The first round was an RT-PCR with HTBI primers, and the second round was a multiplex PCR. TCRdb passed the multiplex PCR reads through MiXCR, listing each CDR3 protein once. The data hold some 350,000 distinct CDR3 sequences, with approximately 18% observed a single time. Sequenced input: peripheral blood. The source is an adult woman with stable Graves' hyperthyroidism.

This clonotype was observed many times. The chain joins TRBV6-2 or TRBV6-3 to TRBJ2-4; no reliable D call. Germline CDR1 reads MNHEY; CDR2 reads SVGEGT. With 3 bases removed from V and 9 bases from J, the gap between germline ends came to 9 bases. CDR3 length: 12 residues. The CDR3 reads CASSYGLGIQYF. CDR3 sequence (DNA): TGTGCCAGCAGTTATGGTTTAGGCATTCAGTACTTC.

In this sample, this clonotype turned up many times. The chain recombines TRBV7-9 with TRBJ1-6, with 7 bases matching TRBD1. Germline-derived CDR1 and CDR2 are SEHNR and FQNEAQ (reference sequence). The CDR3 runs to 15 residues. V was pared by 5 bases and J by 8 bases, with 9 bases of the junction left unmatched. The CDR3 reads CASSPVDRAYSPLHF. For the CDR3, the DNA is TGTGCCAGCAGCCCGGTTGACAGGGCTTATTCACCCCTCCACTTT.

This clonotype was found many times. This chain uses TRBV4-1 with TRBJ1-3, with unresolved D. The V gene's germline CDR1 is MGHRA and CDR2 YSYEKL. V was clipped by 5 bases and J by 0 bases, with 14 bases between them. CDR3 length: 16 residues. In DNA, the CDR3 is TGCGCCAGCAGCTTCCGGTGGGAGAGCTCTGGAAACACCATATATTTT. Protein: CASSFRWESSGNTIYF.

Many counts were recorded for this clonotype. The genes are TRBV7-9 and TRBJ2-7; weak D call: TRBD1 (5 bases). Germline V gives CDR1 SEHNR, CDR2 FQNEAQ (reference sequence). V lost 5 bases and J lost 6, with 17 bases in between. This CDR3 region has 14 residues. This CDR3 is CASSSLAGRAEQYF. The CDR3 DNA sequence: TGTGCCAGCAGCAGCTTAGCAGGGCGCGCCGAGCAGTACTTC.

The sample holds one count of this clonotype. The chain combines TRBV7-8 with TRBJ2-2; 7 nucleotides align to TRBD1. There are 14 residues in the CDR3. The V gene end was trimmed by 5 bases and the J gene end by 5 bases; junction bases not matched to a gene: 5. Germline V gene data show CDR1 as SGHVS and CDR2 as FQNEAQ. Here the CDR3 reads CASSPPTGTGELFF. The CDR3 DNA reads TGTGCCAGCAGCCCCCCGACAGGGACCGGGGAGCTGTTTTTT. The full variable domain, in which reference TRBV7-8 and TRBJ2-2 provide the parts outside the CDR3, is GAGVSQSPRYKVAKRGQDVALRCDPISGHVSLFWYQQALGQGPEFLTYFQNEAQLDKSGLPSDRFFAERPEGSVSTLKIQRTQQEDSAVYLCASSPPTGTGELFFGEGSRLTVL.

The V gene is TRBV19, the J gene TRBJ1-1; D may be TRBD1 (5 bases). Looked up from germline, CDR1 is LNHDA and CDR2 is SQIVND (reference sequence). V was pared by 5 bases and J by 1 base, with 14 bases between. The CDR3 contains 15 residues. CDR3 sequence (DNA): TGTGCCAGTAGTCTAAGTTACAGGACGAACACTGAAGCTTTCTTT. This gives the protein CASSLSYRTNTEAFF.

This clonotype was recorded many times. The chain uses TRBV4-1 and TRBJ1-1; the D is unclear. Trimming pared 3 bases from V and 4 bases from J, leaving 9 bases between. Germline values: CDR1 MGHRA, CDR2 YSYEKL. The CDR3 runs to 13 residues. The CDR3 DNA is TGCGCCAGCAGCCAGGCGGCTGCCACTGAAGCTTTCTTT. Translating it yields CASSQAAATEAFF.

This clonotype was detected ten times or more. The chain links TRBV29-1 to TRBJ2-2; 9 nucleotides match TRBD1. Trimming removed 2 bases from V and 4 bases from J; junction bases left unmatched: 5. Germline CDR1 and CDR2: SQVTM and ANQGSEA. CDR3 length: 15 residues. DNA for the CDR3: TGCAGCGTTGAAATCTGGACAGGGGCCACCGGGGAGCTGTTTTTT. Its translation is CSVEIWTGATGELFF.

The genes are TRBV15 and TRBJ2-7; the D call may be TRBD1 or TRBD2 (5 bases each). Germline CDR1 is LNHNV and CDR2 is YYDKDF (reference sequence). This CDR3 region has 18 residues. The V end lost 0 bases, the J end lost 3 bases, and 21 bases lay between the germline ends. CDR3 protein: CATSRDVRDLTTNYEQYF. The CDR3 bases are TGTGCCACCAGCAGAGATGTTAGGGACCTAACCACCAACTACGAGCAGTACTTC.

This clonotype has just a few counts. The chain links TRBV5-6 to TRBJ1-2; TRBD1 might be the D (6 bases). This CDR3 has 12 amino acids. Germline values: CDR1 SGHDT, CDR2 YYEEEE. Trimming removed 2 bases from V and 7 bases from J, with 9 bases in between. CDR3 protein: CASSLTGLGYTF. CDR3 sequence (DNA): TGTGCCAGCAGCTTAACAGGGCTTGGCTACACCTTC.

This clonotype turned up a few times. The CDR3 DNA reads as TGTGCCAGCAACACAAGGAGGGACAGGCCCTCTGGGGCCAACGTCCTGACTTTC. This translates into CASNTRRDRPSGANVLTF. The chain employs TRBV11-2 and TRBJ2-6, with 8 positions matching TRBD1. Trimming removed 7 bases from V and 0 bases from J; junction bases left unmatched: 11. The CDR3 consists of 18 residues. Per the germline V gene, CDR1 is SGHAT and CDR2 is FQNNGV.

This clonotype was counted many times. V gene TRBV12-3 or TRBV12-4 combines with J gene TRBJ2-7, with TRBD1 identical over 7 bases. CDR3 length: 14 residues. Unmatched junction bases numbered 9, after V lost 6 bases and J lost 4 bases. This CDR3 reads CASSDRQGFYEQYF. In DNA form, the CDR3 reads TGTGCCAGCAGCGACAGACAGGGATTTTACGAGCAGTACTTC.

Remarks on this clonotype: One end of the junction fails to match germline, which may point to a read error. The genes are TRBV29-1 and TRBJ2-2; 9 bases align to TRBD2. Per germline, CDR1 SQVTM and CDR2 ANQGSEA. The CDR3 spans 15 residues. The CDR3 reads CSVTISGRRTGELCF. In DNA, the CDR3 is TGCAGCGTTACAATTAGCGGGAGACGAACCGGGGAGCTGTGTTTT.